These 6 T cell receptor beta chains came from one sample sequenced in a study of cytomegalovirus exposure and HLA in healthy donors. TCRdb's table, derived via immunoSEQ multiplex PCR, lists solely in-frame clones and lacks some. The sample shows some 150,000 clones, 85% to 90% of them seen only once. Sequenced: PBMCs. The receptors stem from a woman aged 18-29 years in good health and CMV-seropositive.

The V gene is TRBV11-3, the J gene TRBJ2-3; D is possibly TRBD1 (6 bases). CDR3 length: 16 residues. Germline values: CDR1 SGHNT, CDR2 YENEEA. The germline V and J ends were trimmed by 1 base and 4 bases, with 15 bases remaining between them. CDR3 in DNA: TGTGCCAGCAGCTTAGGTGGGGCACAGGGCGCAGATACGCAGTATTTT. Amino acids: CASSLGGAQGADTQYF.

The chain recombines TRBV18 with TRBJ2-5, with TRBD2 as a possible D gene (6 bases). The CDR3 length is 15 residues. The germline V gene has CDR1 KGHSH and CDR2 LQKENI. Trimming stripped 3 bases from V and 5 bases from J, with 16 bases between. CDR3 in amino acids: CASSPLVGAGETQYF. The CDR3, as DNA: TGTGCCAGCTCACCGCTCGTAGGGGCGGGGGAGACCCAGTACTTC.

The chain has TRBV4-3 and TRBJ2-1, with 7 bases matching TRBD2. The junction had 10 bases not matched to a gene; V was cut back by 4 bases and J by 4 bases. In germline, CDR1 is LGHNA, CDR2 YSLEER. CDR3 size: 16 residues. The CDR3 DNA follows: TGCGCCAGCAGCCGCACCGGGCCGGGAGGATACAATGAGCAGTTCTTC. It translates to CASSRTGPGGYNEQFF.

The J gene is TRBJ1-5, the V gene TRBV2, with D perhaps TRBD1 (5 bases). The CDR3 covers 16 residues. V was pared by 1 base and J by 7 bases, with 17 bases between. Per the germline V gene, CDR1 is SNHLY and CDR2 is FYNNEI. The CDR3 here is CASSEGIQAWNQPQHF. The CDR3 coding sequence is TGTGCCAGCAGTGAAGGTATACAGGCCTGGAACCAGCCCCAGCATTTT.

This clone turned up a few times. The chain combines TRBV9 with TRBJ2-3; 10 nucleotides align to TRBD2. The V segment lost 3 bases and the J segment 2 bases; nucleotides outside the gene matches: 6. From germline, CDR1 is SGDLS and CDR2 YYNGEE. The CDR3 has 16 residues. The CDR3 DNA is TGTGCCAGCAGCGGAGGAGCGGGAGGGGCCACAGATACGCAGTATTTT. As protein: CASSGGAGGATDTQYF.

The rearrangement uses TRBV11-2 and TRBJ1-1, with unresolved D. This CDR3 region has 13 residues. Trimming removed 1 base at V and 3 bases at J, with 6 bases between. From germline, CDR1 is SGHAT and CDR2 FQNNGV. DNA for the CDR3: TGTGCCAGCAGCTTAGGCGGGGACACTGAAGCTTTCTTT. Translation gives CASSLGGDTEAFF. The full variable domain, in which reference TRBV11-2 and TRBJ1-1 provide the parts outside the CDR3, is EAGVAQSPRYKIIEKRQSVAFWCNPISGHATLYWYQQILGQGPKLLIQFQNNGVVDDSQLPKDRFSAERLKGVDSTLKIQPAKLEDSAVYLCASSLGGDTEAFFGQGTRLTVV.